Presented here are 14 T cell receptor beta chains from one specimen sequenced in a study of beta chain features in type 1 diabetes. Regarding the study as a whole: For Type 1 diabetes patients, all four CD4+ subsets carried TCRB CDR3s that were moderately but significantly shorter.

Expressed TCRB transcripts were sequenced because the entire RNA isolate underwent reverse transcription. Generated by immunoSEQ multiplex PCR, the TCRdb table keeps only in-frame clones and is missing some. The sample lists approximately 44,000 clones, approximately 70% occurring once. The antigens of these receptors remain unknown. Source material: Tregs from blood. These receptors were collected from a woman aged 18-29 years with type 1 diabetes.

The sample holds a few counts of this clone. V and J are TRBV7-2 and TRBJ1-6; D remains unclear. The CDR3 runs 13 residues. V was shortened by 5 bases and J by 10 bases, with 12 bases between the two germline ends. CDR1 is SGHTA, CDR2 FQGNSA, per germline. CDR3 amino acids: CASSPRTGSPLHF. The CDR3 nucleotides read TGTGCCAGCAGCCCGAGAACGGGATCACCCCTCCACTTT.

The J gene is TRBJ1-1, the V gene TRBV10-3, with 7 bases aligning to TRBD1. V lost 0 bases, J lost 4 bases, and 5 bases stayed unmatched. CDR3 length equals 15 residues. Looked up from germline, CDR1 is ENHRY and CDR2 is SYGVKD. CDR3 sequence: CAISESGQAVTEAFF. The CDR3 DNA sequence: TGTGCCATCAGTGAGTCAGGACAGGCGGTCACTGAAGCTTTCTTT.

The chain carries TRBV2 and TRBJ2-3; 13 nucleotides align to TRBD2. The germline V gene encodes CDR1 SNHLY and CDR2 FYNNEI. The J segment lost 6 bases and the V segment lost 6 bases, leaving 9 bases of the junction unmatched. The CDR3 consists of 16 residues. The CDR3 spells CASSQTSGRVRDTQYF. CDR3 sequence (DNA): TGTGCCAGCAGCCAAACTAGCGGGAGGGTTCGCGATACGCAGTATTTT.

This clone has more than one count but fewer than ten. The chain is built from TRBV18 and TRBJ1-3; D not resolved. Germline values: CDR1 KGHSH, CDR2 LQKENI. V was pared by 3 bases and J by 0 bases, with 15 bases between. The CDR3 spans 17 residues. CDR3 amino acids: CASSPQPSWASGNTIYF. CDR3 nucleotide sequence: TGTGCCAGCTCACCCCAACCCTCTTGGGCCTCTGGAAACACCATATATTTT.

This rearrangement joins TRBV7-2 to TRBJ2-5; no definite D call. The CDR3 consists of 15 residues. Trimming took off 4 bases at V and 1 base at J, with 13 bases between the two ends. Germline V gene data show CDR1 as SGHTA and CDR2 as FQGNSA. The CDR3 DNA is TGTGCCAGCAGCTCCAATTCTATGATCCAAGAGACCCAGTACTTC. This gives the protein CASSSNSMIQETQYF.

This chain joins TRBV23-1 and TRBJ1-5, with TRBD1 matching 7 bases. TRBV23-1 is sorted into the ORF group, with uncertain function. The ends lost 9 bases at V and 3 bases at J; junction bases unmatched: 11. The CDR3 has 15 amino acids. The CDR3 nucleotides read TGCGCCAGTACTCCAGGACAGGAAGACAATCAGCCCCAGCATTTT. Encoded protein: CASTPGQEDNQPQHF.

A single count supports this clone. The rearrangement joins TRBV28 to TRBJ2-2; TRBD1 agrees at 12 bases. There are 18 residues in the CDR3. V lost 4 bases and J lost 4; bases outside the gene matches: 10. Germline V gene data show CDR1 as MDHEN and CDR2 as SYDVKM. CDR3 bases: TGTGCCAGCAGTTCCGCAGAGGGACAGGGGGCCTTCACCGGGGAGCTGTTTTTT. Translating gives CASSSAEGQGAFTGELFF.

The V gene is TRBV19, the J gene TRBJ1-5; 9 bases are shared with TRBD1. CDR1 and CDR2 (germline): LNHDA, SQIVND (reference sequence). This CDR3 has 18 amino acids. V lost 3 bases, J lost 0 bases, and 9 bases stayed unmatched. CDR3 nucleotide sequence: TGTGCCAGTAGTATGGATGGACAGGGGCGGTATAGCAATCAGCCCCAGCATTTT. Translated, it gives CASSMDGQGRYSNQPQHF.

V and J are TRBV19 and TRBJ2-7; no definite D call. The CDR3 runs to 14 residues. Trimming shortened V by 2 bases and J by 5 bases, and 13 bases separated the two germline ends. The germline CDR1 and CDR2 sequences are LNHDA and SQIVND (reference sequence). CDR3 loop: CASSIRTAVDEQYF. The CDR3 DNA reads TGTGCCAGTAGTATACGCACCGCGGTCGACGAGCAGTACTTC.

The chain recombines TRBV30 with TRBJ2-5; 7 nucleotides line up with TRBD1. V trimming: 0 bases; J trimming: 5 bases; junction bases outside the gene matches: 0. The CDR3 is 12 residues long. CDR1 is GTSNPN and CDR2 is SVGIG in the germline V gene (reference sequence). CDR3 amino acids: CAWSVRGETQYF. The CDR3 DNA is TGTGCCTGGAGTGTCAGGGGGGAGACCCAGTACTTC.

The chain recombines TRBV6-5 with TRBJ2-7; no firm D call. V shed 6 bases and J shed 0 bases, with 12 bases lying between them. Germline CDR1 reads MNHEY; CDR2 reads SVGAGI. The CDR3 runs to 14 residues. The CDR3 sequence is CASRSLSYSYEQYF. CDR3 sequence (DNA): TGTGCCAGCAGGTCGTTGAGCTACTCCTACGAGCAGTACTTC.

The V gene is TRBV30, the J gene TRBJ2-7; TRBD1 might be the D (6 bases). V shed 1 base and J shed 0 bases, with 10 bases lying between them. CDR1 and CDR2 (germline): GTSNPN, SVGIG (reference sequence). The CDR3 contains 14 residues. As DNA, the CDR3 is TGTGCCTGGAGTGATGGGACAAGCTCCTACGAGCAGTACTTC. This sequence encodes CAWSDGTSSYEQYF.

This rearrangement joins TRBV7-3 to TRBJ2-1, with a possible D match to TRBD2 (5 bases). With 2 bases removed from V and 10 bases from J, the gap between germline ends came to 12 bases. The CDR3 length is 13 residues. Germline V lookup: CDR1 SGHTA, CDR2 FQGTGA. CDR3 sequence (DNA): TGTGCCAGCAGCTTACCCCCCGGAGGCGAGCAGTTCTTC. It yields the protein CASSLPPGGEQFF.

This clone was counted between two and nine times. CDR3 sequence reads: CASSLATGALIYGYTF. The CDR3 region has the DNA TGTGCCAGCAGCTTGGCGACAGGGGCCCTCATCTATGGCTACACCTTC. The chain employs TRBV5-6 and TRBJ1-2; 8 bases are a match to TRBD1. Germline V gene lookup returns CDR1 SGHDT and CDR2 YYEEEE. The CDR3 is made up of 16 amino acids. Trimming cost V 0 bases and J 4 bases; bases outside gene matches: 8.